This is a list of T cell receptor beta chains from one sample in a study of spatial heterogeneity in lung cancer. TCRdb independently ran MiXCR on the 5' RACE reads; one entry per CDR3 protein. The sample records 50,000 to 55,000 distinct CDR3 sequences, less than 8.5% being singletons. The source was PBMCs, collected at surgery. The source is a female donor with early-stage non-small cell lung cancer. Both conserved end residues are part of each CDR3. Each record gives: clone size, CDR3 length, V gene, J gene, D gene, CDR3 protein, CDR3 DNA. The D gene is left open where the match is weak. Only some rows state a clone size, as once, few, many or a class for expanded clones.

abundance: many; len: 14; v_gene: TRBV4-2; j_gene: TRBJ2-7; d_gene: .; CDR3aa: CASSLQGRDDEQYF; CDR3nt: TGTGCCAGCAGCCTACAGGGCAGGGACGACGAGCAGTACTTC
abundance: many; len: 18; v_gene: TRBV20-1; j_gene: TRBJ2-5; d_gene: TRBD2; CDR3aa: CSASHGVVAGLNQETQYF; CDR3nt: TGCAGTGCTAGCCACGGGGTGGTAGCGGGCCTTAACCAAGAGACCCAGTACTTC
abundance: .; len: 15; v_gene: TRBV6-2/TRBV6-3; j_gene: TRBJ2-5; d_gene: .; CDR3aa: CASKGLPSWTETQYF; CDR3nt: TGTGCCAGCAAGGGACTTCCGAGTTGGACGGAGACCCAGTACTTC
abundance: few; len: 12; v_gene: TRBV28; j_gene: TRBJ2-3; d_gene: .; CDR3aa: CASSLYRGTQYF; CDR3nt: TGTGCCAGCAGTTTGTACCGGGGTACGCAGTATTTT
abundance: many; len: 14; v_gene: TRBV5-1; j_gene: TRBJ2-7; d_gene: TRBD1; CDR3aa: CASSPRQGNYEQYF; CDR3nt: TGCGCCAGCAGCCCCCGACAGGGGAACTACGAGCAGTACTTC
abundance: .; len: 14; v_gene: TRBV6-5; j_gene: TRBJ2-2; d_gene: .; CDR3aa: CASSYAQGPGELFF; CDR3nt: TGTGCCAGCAGTTACGCTCAGGGTCCCGGGGAGCTGTTTTTT
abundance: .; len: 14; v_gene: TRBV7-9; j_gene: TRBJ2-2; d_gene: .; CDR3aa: CASSLVAITGELFF; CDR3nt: TGTGCCAGCAGCTTAGTGGCAATCACCGGGGAGCTGTTTTTT
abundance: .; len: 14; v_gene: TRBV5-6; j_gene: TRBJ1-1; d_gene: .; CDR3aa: CASSLRQGNTEAFF; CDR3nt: TGTGCCAGCAGCTTGCGTCAGGGGAACACTGAAGCTTTCTTT
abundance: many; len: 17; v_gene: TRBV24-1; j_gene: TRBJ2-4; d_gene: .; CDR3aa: CATSDSQRGVGAHIQYF; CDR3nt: TGTGCCACCAGTGATTCCCAAAGGGGAGTTGGCGCTCACATTCAGTACTTC
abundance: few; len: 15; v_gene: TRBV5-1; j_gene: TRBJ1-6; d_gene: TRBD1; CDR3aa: CASSPSTGINSPLHF; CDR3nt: TGCGCCAGCAGCCCCTCGACAGGGATCAATTCACCCCTCCACTTT
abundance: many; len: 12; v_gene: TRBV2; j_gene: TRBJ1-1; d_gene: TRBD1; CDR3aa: CASRRTGGRAFF; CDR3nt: TGTGCCAGCAGGCGGACAGGGGGGAGAGCTTTCTTT
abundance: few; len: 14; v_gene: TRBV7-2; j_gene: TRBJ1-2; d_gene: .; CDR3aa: CASILTPQHYGYTF; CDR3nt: TGTGCCAGCATCCTTACACCACAGCACTATGGCTACACCTTC
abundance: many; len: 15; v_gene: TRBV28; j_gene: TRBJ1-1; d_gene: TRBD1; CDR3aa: CASSLGDRGNTEAFF; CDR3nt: TGTGCCAGCAGTTTAGGGGACAGGGGAAACACTGAAGCTTTCTTT
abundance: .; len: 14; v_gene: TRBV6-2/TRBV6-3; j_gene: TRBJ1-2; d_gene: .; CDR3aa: CASSYRSGGYGYTF; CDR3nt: TGTGCCAGCAGTTACCGCAGCGGCGGCTATGGCTACACCTTC
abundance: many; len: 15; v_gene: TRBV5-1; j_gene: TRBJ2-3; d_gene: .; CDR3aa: CASTQGQLRPDTQYF; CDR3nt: TGCGCCAGCACCCAAGGACAGCTTCGACCGGATACGCAGTATTTT
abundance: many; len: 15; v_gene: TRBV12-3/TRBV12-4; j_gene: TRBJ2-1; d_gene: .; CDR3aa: CASILGGTGYNEQFF; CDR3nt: TGTGCCAGCATCCTGGGAGGGACAGGATACAATGAGCAGTTCTTC
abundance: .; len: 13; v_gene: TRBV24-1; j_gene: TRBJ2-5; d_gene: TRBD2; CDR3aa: CATSGAGGETQYF; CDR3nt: TGTGCCACCAGTGGGGCGGGAGGAGAGACCCAGTACTTC
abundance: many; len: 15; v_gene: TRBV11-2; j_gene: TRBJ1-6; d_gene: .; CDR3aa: CASSFEGQGYSPLHF; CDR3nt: TGTGCCAGCAGCTTTGAGGGTCAGGGTTATTCACCCCTCCACTTT
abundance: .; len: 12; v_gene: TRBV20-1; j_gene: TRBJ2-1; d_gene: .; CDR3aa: CSAGPNGDEQFF; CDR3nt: TGCAGTGCTGGCCCCAACGGGGACGAGCAGTTCTTC
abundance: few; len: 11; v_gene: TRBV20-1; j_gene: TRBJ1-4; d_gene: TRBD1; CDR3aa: CSAGGDEKLFF; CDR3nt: TGCAGTGCAGGGGGCGACGAAAAACTGTTTTTT
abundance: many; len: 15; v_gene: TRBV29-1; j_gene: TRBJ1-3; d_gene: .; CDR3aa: CSVDPGPRSGNTIYF; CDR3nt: TGCAGCGTTGACCCGGGGCCCAGGTCTGGAAACACCATATATTTT
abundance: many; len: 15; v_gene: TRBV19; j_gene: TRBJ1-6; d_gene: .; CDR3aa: CASSQGSYYNSPLHF; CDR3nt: TGTGCCAGTTCCCAGGGGTCCTACTATAATTCACCCCTCCACTTT
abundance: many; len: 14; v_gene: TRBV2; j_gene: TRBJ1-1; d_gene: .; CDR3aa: CASVVAVEHRRAFF; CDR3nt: TGTGCCAGCGTGGTTGCGGTTGAGCATCGTCGAGCTTTCTTT
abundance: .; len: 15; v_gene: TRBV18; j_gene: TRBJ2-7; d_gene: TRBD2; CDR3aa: CASSPSGGAWYEQYF; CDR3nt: TGTGCCAGCTCACCTAGCGGGGGGGCCTGGTACGAGCAGTACTTC
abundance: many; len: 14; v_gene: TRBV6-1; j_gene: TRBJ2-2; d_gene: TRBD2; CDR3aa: CASSYRGEDGELFF; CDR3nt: TGTGCCAGCAGTTACCGGGGGGAAGACGGGGAGCTGTTTTTT
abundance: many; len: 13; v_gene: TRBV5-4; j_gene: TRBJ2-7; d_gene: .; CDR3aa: CASSLPGPYEQYF; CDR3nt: TGTGCCAGCAGCCTCCCTGGGCCCTACGAGCAGTACTTC
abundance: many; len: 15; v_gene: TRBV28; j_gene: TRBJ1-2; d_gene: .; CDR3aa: CASSFGVLLGDGYTF; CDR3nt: TGTGCCAGCAGTTTTGGGGTCTTACTGGGGGATGGCTACACCTTC
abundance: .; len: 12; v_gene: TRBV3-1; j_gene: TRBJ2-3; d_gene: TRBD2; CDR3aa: CASSQGGTQQYF; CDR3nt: TGTGCCAGCAGCCAGGGAGGGACTCAGCAGTATTTT
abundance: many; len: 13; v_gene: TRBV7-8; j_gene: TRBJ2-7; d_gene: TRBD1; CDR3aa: CASSFGTGGEQYF; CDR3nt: TGTGCCAGCAGCTTCGGGACAGGTGGCGAGCAGTACTTC
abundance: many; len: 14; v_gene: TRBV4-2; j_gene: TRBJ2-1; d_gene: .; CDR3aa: CASSQVPPTNEQFF; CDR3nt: TGTGCCAGCAGCCAGGTCCCACCGACGAATGAGCAGTTCTTC
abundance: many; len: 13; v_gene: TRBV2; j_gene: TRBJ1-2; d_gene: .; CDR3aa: CASSPDLGPASTF; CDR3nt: TGTGCCAGCAGTCCCGACCTCGGACCGGCGAGCACCTTC
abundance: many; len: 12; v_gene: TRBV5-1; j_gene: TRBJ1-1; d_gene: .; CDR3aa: CASGAQRTEAFF; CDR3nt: TGCGCCAGTGGTGCGCAGAGAACTGAAGCTTTCTTT
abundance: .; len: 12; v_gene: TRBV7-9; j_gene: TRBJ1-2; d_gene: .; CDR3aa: CASSLAQYGYTF; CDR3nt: TGTGCCAGCAGCTTAGCCCAGTATGGCTACACCTTC
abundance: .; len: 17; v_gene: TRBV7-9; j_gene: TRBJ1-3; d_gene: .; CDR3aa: CASSSSTGPSSGNTIYF; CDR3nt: TGTGCCAGCAGCTCTTCAACAGGACCGAGCTCTGGAAACACCATATATTTT
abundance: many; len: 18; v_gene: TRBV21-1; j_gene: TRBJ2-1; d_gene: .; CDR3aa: CASSKYSGGRSSYNEQFF; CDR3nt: TGTGCCAGCAGCAAATATAGCGGGGGGAGGAGCTCCTACAATGAGCAGTTCTTC
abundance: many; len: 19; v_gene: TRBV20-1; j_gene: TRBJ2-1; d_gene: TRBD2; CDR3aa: CSARGASGGSPSSYNEQFF; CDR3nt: TGCAGTGCTAGGGGAGCTAGCGGGGGGTCTCCGAGCTCCTACAATGAGCAGTTCTTC